Below, 2 T cell receptor beta chains from the same sample are listed, as sequenced in a study of blood T cell repertoires in COVID-19. Libraries were prepared by immunoSEQ multiplex PCR; TCRdb keeps only in-frame clonotypes and omits some of them. Among tens of thousands of clones listed, 89% were seen once. What was sequenced was peripheral blood. The receptors come from a man between 50 and 59 years old with COVID-19, enrolled during active disease.

The genes are TRBV6-5 and TRBJ2-3, with unresolved D. Germline V gene lookup returns CDR1 MNHEY and CDR2 SVGAGI. The CDR3 runs to 14 residues. The V gene lost 5 bases and the J gene lost 0 bases, with 9 bases spanning the gap. CDR3 region: CASSLTQSTDTQYF. The DNA for the CDR3 is TGTGCCAGCAGTCTAACACAGAGCACAGATACGCAGTATTTT.

This chain links TRBV20-1 with TRBJ1-6; 7 bases align to TRBD1. Germline CDR1 and CDR2: DFQATT and SNEGSKA (reference sequence). There are 14 residues in the CDR3. V gave up 3 bases and J gave up 5 bases; unmatched junction bases: 4. CDR3 in DNA: TGCAGTGCTAGTGACGACAGGGATAATTCACCCCTCCACTTT. This encodes CSASDDRDNSPLHF.